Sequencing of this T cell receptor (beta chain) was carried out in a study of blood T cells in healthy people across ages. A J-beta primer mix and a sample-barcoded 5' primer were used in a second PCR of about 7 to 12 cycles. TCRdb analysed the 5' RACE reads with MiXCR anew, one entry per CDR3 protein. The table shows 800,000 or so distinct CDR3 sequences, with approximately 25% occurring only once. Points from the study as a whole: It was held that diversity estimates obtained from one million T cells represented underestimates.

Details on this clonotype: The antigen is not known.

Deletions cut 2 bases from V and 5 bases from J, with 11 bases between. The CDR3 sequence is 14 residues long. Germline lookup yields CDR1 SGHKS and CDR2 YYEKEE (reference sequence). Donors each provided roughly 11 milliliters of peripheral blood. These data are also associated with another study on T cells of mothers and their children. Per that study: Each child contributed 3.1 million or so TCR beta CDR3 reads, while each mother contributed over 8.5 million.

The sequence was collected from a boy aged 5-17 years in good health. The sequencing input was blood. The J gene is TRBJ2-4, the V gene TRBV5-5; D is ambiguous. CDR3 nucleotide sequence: TGTGCCAGCAGCTTCCCGGCTACTCAAAACATTCAGTACTTC. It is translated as CASSFPATQNIQYF.